The 20 T cell receptor beta chains presented below share a single source sample, sequenced in a study of blood T cell repertoires in COVID-19 (dated by TCRdb to about 2020). Library preparation employed the immunoSEQ multiplex PCR assay. Here the immuneACCESS table is served through TCRdb, limited to in-frame sequences with V and J called. Missing clones are a known gap in these copies; in checked studies unresolved V genes cover under half, and the rest lacks a known reason. The sample table holds 220,000 or so clones, of which about 88% were seen once. Of the sample, 2.5% to 3.5% falls within the top ten clones. The sequenced sample was peripheral blood. These receptors were obtained from a man between 50 and 59 years old who had recovered from COVID-19.

This clone was counted a single time. The chain employs TRBV18 and TRBJ2-4, with a tentative D call TRBD1 (6 bases). Trimming removed 3 bases from V and 0 bases from J, with 15 bases in between. The CDR3 runs to 17 residues. Germline CDR1 and CDR2: KGHSH and LQKENI. CDR3 amino acids: CASSPRQGQLAKNIQYF. CDR3 coding DNA: TGTGCCAGCTCACCCCGCCAAGGACAGTTAGCCAAAAACATTCAGTACTTC.

V and J are TRBV3-1 (or the pseudogene TRBV3-2) and TRBJ2-7, with 9 nucleotides matching TRBD2. V gave up 4 bases and J gave up 5 bases; unmatched junction bases: 12. The germline CDR1 and CDR2 sequences are LGHDT and YNNKEL (reference sequence). The length of the CDR3 is 16 residues. For the CDR3, the DNA is TGTGCCAGCAGCCCATGGCGGCTAGCGGGAAGCAACGAGCAGTACTTC. Its protein product is CASSPWRLAGSNEQYF.

This clone was picked up a small number of times. The genes are TRBV11-2 and TRBJ1-6; D is ambiguous. CDR1 is SGHAT, CDR2 FQNNGV, per germline. Deletions cut 5 bases from V and 9 bases from J, with 20 bases between. This CDR3 is built from 16 residues. The chain's CDR3 is CASSRLTELSGSPLHF. The CDR3 DNA follows: TGTGCCAGCAGCCGCCTTACTGAGCTTTCCGGTTCACCCCTCCACTTT.

The chain uses TRBV5-1 and TRBJ2-1, with D perhaps matching TRBD2 (6 bases). Trimming took off 0 bases at V and 2 bases at J, with 9 bases between the two ends. The CDR3 covers 15 residues. Per the germline V gene, CDR1 is SGHRS and CDR2 is YFSETQ. CDR3 residues: CASSLGDSAYNEQFF. CDR3 in DNA: TGCGCCAGCAGCTTGGGGGACTCAGCCTACAATGAGCAGTTCTTC.

This clone was counted only a few times. The chain links TRBV7-2 to TRBJ1-5; 8 positions match TRBD1. Germline V gene data show CDR1 as SGHTA and CDR2 as FQGNSA. This CDR3 is built from 15 residues. V was clipped by 8 bases and J by 3 bases; unmatched bases: 9. DNA for the CDR3: TGTGCCAGCTCTCAGGGGGCGCTGGACAATCAGCCCCAGCATTTT. Translating gives CASSQGALDNQPQHF.

The V and J genes are TRBV5-5 and TRBJ1-5; a possible D gene is TRBD1 (6 bases). This CDR3 comprises 14 residues. Germline assignment: CDR1 SGHKS and CDR2 YYEKEE (reference sequence). Trimming took 2 bases from V and 4 from J, leaving 10 bases between them. The CDR3 loop reads CASSFTGNNQPQHF. As DNA, the CDR3 is TGTGCCAGCAGCTTTACAGGGAATAATCAGCCCCAGCATTTT.

This chain uses TRBV18 with TRBJ1-2; 9 nucleotides match TRBD1. Germline trimming cut 2 bases from V and 8 bases from J; bases unmatched to any gene: 9. CDR1 KGHSH and CDR2 LQKENI come from the germline V gene. The CDR3 consists of 15 residues. The DNA for the CDR3 is TGTGCCAGCTCACCAAACCCGGGACAGGGAGTGGGCTACACCTTC. Translating gives CASSPNPGQGVGYTF.

The V and J genes are TRBV11-2 and TRBJ2-7; a possible D gene is TRBD2 (5 bases). Germline V gene lookup returns CDR1 SGHAT and CDR2 FQNNGV. There are 17 residues in the CDR3. Deletions cut 1 base from V and 0 bases from J, with 16 bases between. The CDR3 DNA reads as TGTGCCAGCAGCTTAGGCATGCGGGCCCGCACCTCCTACGAGCAGTACTTC. It is translated as CASSLGMRARTSYEQYF.

The chain combines TRBV7-9 with TRBJ1-1, with 8 bases that match TRBD1. CDR3 length equals 15 residues. V was clipped by 0 bases and J by 6 bases; unmatched bases: 6. Germline values: CDR1 SEHNR, CDR2 FQNEAQ (reference sequence). In nucleotides, the CDR3 is TGTGCCAGCAGCTTAGCGGACAGGGCCGGCGCTGAAGCTTTCTTT. Its translation is CASSLADRAGAEAFF. Combining the CDR3 with reference TRBV7-9 and TRBJ1-1 gives the whole variable domain DTGVSQNPRHKITKRGQNVTFRCDPISEHNRLYWYRQTLGQGPEFLTYFQNEAQLEKSRLLSDRFSAERPKGSFSTLEIQRTEQGDSAMYLCASSLADRAGAEAFFGQGTRLTVV.

The J gene is TRBJ2-3, the V gene TRBV10-3; 8 bases align to TRBD2. CDR1 and CDR2 from the germline V gene are ENHRY and SYGVKD. V was pared by 6 bases and J by 7 bases, with 12 bases of the junction left unmatched. The CDR3 totals 15 residues. The CDR3 spells CAIRPRERETYTQYF. In DNA, the CDR3 is TGTGCCATCAGACCGCGGGAGCGGGAGACCTATACGCAGTATTTT.

This sequence joins TRBV11-3 and TRBJ2-2; the D is unclear. The germline CDR1 and CDR2 sequences are SGHNT and YENEEA. The CDR3 loop spans 15 amino acids. Deletions cut 5 bases from V and 6 bases from J, with 16 bases between. CDR3 sequence reads: CASSRSFMSAGELFF. CDR3 sequence (DNA): TGTGCCAGCAGCCGGAGTTTTATGAGCGCCGGGGAGCTGTTTTTT.

V gene TRBV5-5 combines with J gene TRBJ2-3; TRBD1 agrees at 7 bases. This CDR3 spans 17 amino acids. V gave up 0 bases and J gave up 3 bases; unmatched junction bases: 10. Per the germline V gene, CDR1 is SGHKS and CDR2 is YYEKEE (reference sequence). The CDR3 DNA reads TGTGCCAGCAGCTTGGGCTGGAGAGGGGGCTCAACAGATACGCAGTATTTT. Protein product: CASSLGWRGGSTDTQYF.

V and J are TRBV10-1 and TRBJ2-3; a weak D match, TRBD1 (6 bases). The CDR3 consists of 15 residues. V was clipped by 0 bases and J by 6 bases, with 13 bases between them. Germline V gene data show CDR1 as WNHNN and CDR2 as SYGVQD (reference sequence). Here the CDR3 reads CASSESGHRRDTQYF. DNA of the CDR3: TGCGCCAGCAGTGAGTCGGGACATCGACGGGATACGCAGTATTTT.

V gene TRBV18 combines with J gene TRBJ1-1; maybe TRBD1 (6 bases). CDR3 length equals 15 residues. The V and J ends lost 5 bases and 6 bases respectively, with 19 bases between them. Germline loops: CDR1 KGHSH, CDR2 LQKENI. CDR3 sequence reads: CASSVPQGGGAEAFF. The CDR3 DNA is TGTGCCAGCTCAGTTCCACAGGGTGGAGGAGCTGAAGCTTTCTTT.

The chain employs TRBV19 and TRBJ1-4; maybe TRBD1 (6 bases). CDR3 length: 16 amino acids. V lost 10 bases to trimming and J lost 4 bases, with 22 bases between them. Per germline, CDR1 LNHDA and CDR2 SQIVND (reference sequence). DNA for the CDR3: TGTGCCACCCGTACTGGGGGGGGGCTTTATAATGAAAAACTGTTTTTT. Protein product: CATRTGGGLYNEKLFF. Supplemented by reference TRBV19 and TRBJ1-4, the full variable domain reads DGGITQSPKYLFRKEGQNVTLSCEQNLNHDAMYWYRQDPGQGLRLIYYSQIVNDFQKGDIAEGYSVSREKKESFPLTVTSAQKNPTAFYLCATRTGGGLYNEKLFFGSGTQLSVL.

This rearrangement joins TRBV3-1 (or the pseudogene TRBV3-2) to TRBJ2-7, with 10 bases matching TRBD1. The V gene end was trimmed by 5 bases and the J gene end by 3 bases; junction bases not matched to a gene: 7. CDR3 size: 15 residues. Germline lookup yields CDR1 LGHDT and CDR2 YNNKEL (reference sequence). CDR3 sequence: CASSSRDRGRYEQYF. CDR3 DNA sequence: TGTGCCAGCAGCTCACGGGACAGGGGACGCTACGAGCAGTACTTC.

The chain has TRBV10-3 and TRBJ2-7; 9 nucleotides agree with TRBD1. The V segment lost 2 bases and the J segment 6 bases; nucleotides outside the gene matches: 17. This CDR3 has 18 amino acids. The germline gives CDR1 ENHRY, CDR2 SYGVKD. The CDR3 region has the DNA TGTGCCATCAGTGAGATGCCGATAAGTTGGGACAGGGACGCCGAGCAGTACTTC. This translates into CAISEMPISWDRDAEQYF.

The V call is TRBV27, the J call TRBJ1-2; 9 bases align to TRBD1. CDR1 MNHEY and CDR2 SMNVEV come from the germline V gene (reference sequence). The trim removed 2 bases at V and 2 bases at J, leaving 12 bases unmatched. The CDR3 extends over 18 amino acids. CDR3: CASSLGFPWDRANYGYTF. The CDR3 DNA follows: TGTGCCAGCAGTTTAGGCTTCCCATGGGACAGGGCAAACTATGGCTACACCTTC.

This clone was seen a single time. V gene TRBV28 combines with J gene TRBJ1-2; 8 positions match TRBD1. The trim removed 4 bases at V and 7 bases at J, leaving 14 bases unmatched. CDR1 MDHEN and CDR2 SYDVKM come from the germline V gene. The CDR3 sequence is 16 residues long. Written as DNA, the CDR3 is TGTGCCAGCAGTTACCAAGAGGCAGGGGGCTATGTTGGCTACACCTTC. Translated, it gives CASSYQEAGGYVGYTF.

The CDR3 sequence: CASSYRGRGDHRAYGYTF. The CDR3 nucleotides read TGTGCCAGCAGCTATCGTGGCAGGGGAGACCACCGAGCCTATGGCTACACCTTC. The chain carries TRBV5-6 and TRBJ1-2, with a weak D call TRBD1 (6 bases). Germline loops: CDR1 SGHDT, CDR2 YYEEEE. Trimming took 3 bases from V and 4 from J, leaving 25 bases between them. This CDR3 contains 18 residues.